Listed below are T cell receptor beta chains from one sample, sequenced in a study of cytotoxic CD8 clonotypes in ibrutinib-treated CLL. The table came from immunoSEQ multiplex PCR; TCRdb's copy has only in-frame clones and leaves some out. This table has some 47,000 clones, 50% to 65% appearing once. The source was PBMCs, collected after 24 months of ibrutinib treatment. The receptors shown here come from a human donor with chronic lymphocytic leukemia. Each CDR3 is given with its conserved first and last residue.

v_gene	len	j_gene	CDR3aa
TRBV2	18	TRBJ2-3	CASSVRDRGPTSTDTQYF
TRBV2	12	TRBJ1-1	CASSTGVAEAFF
TRBV2	15	TRBJ2-3	CASSWLAGSEGTQYF
TRBV5-1	14	TRBJ2-6	CASSSSLWANVLTF
TRBV2	16	TRBJ2-3	CASSDRASAITDTQYF
TRBV7-9	16	TRBJ2-1	CASSPSTGSPYNEQFF
TRBV6-1	14	TRBJ1-1	CASKTPGSNTEAFF
TRBV28	14	TRBJ1-5	CASTTGNLNQPQHF
TRBV7-9	16	TRBJ2-5	CASSFHRQGSQETQYF
TRBV2	14	TRBJ1-1	CASILDRTYTEAFF
TRBV5-4	14	TRBJ1-2	CASSLRQGGYGYTF
TRBV5-5	15	TRBJ2-3	CASTLGALRTDTQYF
TRBV2	15	TRBJ2-1	CASSEALAGYNEQFF
TRBV29-1	13	TRBJ2-1	CSFNRGAYNEQFF
TRBV2	15	TRBJ2-5	CASSTTGGRQETQYF
TRBV14	14	TRBJ1-6	CASSQQGAGSPLHF
TRBV7-9	14	TRBJ2-2	CASSLQVNTGELFF
TRBV2	15	TRBJ2-1	CASKRREAGPNEQFF
TRBV7-9	12	TRBJ2-3	CASSRPTDTQYF
TRBV19	12	TRBJ1-2	CASSMRTGGYTF
TRBV4-1	15	TRBJ1-5	CASSQENTVSQPQHF
TRBV5-6	16	TRBJ2-2	CASSRRDSQWTGELFF
TRBV5-1	17	TRBJ2-6	CASSPGHLSSGANVLTF
TRBV6-5	15	TRBJ2-3	CASSPRRGGEDTQYF
TRBV10-3	15	TRBJ1-5	CAISELVGADQPQHF
TRBV10-2	17	TRBJ1-2	CASSESGQGPTNYGYTF
TRBV2	16	TRBJ2-7	CASSGLWGASSYEQYF
TRBV2	13	TRBJ1-6	CASIPSEDSPLHF
TRBV28	13	TRBJ1-6	CASSPGTHKPLHF
TRBV6-1	12	TRBJ1-2	CASTKTRGGYTF
TRBV2	15	TRBJ2-2	CASTPRTGNTGELFF
TRBV19	15	TRBJ1-5	CASSAGGDHNQPQHF
TRBV2	14	TRBJ1-1	CASRAPQGYGEAFF
TRBV13	14	TRBJ1-5	CASSLGGASQPQHF
TRBV25-1	14	TRBJ1-6	CASSEYINNSPLHF
TRBV9	15	TRBJ1-6	CASSPGGGINSPLHF
TRBV29-1	12	TRBJ2-7	CSVEAATYEQYF
TRBV5-1	13	TRBJ2-3	CASSETGADTQYF
TRBV29-1	12	TRBJ1-4	CSVKDRGEKLFF
TRBV4-1	15	TRBJ1-2	CASSQDPGKGYGYTF
TRBV13	15	TRBJ2-5	CASRRGLAGAKTQYF
TRBV2	14	TRBJ1-6	CASEEQLSNSPLHF
TRBV11-2	16	TRBJ2-5	CASRRSTGVPQETQYF
TRBV18	17	TRBJ1-2	CASSPALQQGVGDGYTF
TRBV9	16	TRBJ2-2	CASTQTGTGTTGELFF
TRBV5-8	15	TRBJ1-5	CASSFGGWSNQPQHF
TRBV6-1	16	TRBJ2-1	CASSAISGVSNNEQFF
TRBV19	14	TRBJ1-2	CASSIDPRDYGYTF
TRBV11-2	11	TRBJ1-1	CASSLPGEAFF
TRBV7-6	15	TRBJ1-2	CASSPGGGANYGYTF
TRBV7-6	19	TRBJ1-5	CASSLAAGGAYGSNQPQHF